This record concerns one T cell receptor beta chain sequence. CDR1 SEHNR and CDR2 FQNEAQ come from the germline V gene (reference sequence). The CDR3 is 15 amino acids. Trimming at V came to 5 bases and at J to 4 bases, leaving 10 bases not matched to a gene. Clones were sequenced by immunoSEQ multiplex PCR, and TCRdb holds only the in-frame ones, with some missing. The table includes approximately 65,000 clones, around 90% detected once. This record comes from a study of PD-L1 blockade in urothelial cancer. The V gene is TRBV7-9, the J gene TRBJ1-1, with 7 nucleotides matching TRBD1. The receptor comes from a man between 60 and 70 years old with urothelial cancer. The sample in question was PBMCs, obtained around atezolizumab (anti-PD-L1) treatment. CDR3 sequence reads: CASSPSQQGSTEAFF. DNA for the CDR3: TGTGCCAGCAGCCCGTCCCAACAGGGGAGCACTGAAGCTTTCTTT.